One and the same sample provided the 2 T cell receptor beta chains below, sequenced in a study of T cells in Graves' hyperthyroidism and ophthalmopathy (dated by TCRdb to the late 2010s). Library creation used multiplex PCR. The sequencer listed for this sample is Illumina HiSeq 2000. Amplification of TCR beta CDR3 regions was carried out from RNA transcripts. The first round of RT-PCR for the TCR CDR3 was performed with the HTBI primer set and the Qiagen OneStep RT-PCR kit. The public reads were run again by TCRdb, first through fastp at Q25 and then through MiXCR, and only productive beta chains were kept. Rows are combined by CDR3 protein, so each entry shows the most common genes and DNA. For this sample the table gives 500,000 or so distinct CDR3 sequences, of which over 15% were detected only once. Together, the top ten hold roughly a sixth of the sample. The specimen was blood. These TCRs come from a woman under 30 with Graves' ophthalmopathy.

The chain links TRBV29-1 to TRBJ1-2, with D possibly matching TRBD1 (5 bases). This CDR3 is 13 amino acids long. Germline V lookup: CDR1 SQVTM, CDR2 ANQGSEA. V was cut by 7 bases and J by 8 bases, with 20 bases left in between. CDR3 nucleotide sequence: TGCAGCGCCATCCGCGGGGGATCGGAAGGCTACACCTTC. It encodes CSAIRGGSEGYTF.

In this sample, this clonotype turned up a few times. V is TRBV7-2 and J is TRBJ1-6, with 8 bases matching TRBD1. Per germline, CDR1 SGHTA and CDR2 FQGNSA. Losses at the gene ends were 3 bases for V and 11 bases for J; bases not matched to a gene: 9. The CDR3 extends over 15 amino acids. The CDR3 nucleotides read TGTGCCAGCAGCTTTTCCCTGACAGGGGACACACCCCTCCACTTT. Protein: CASSFSLTGDTPLHF.